These T cell receptor beta chains were read from a single sample in a study of regulatory T cells in long-lasting Graves disease. TCRdb passed the multiplex PCR reads through MiXCR, listing each CDR3 protein once. The sample has approximately 690,000 distinct CDR3 sequences, 30% seen once. The sample here was peripheral blood mononuclear cells (PBMCs), taken when the disease was refractory, from a patient treated with antithyroid drugs. These receptors all stem from a female donor with Graves disease. CDR3s include the opening cysteine and the closing phenylalanine or tryptophan. The D gene is left open where the match is weak. Some rows have no size entry. The others give once, few or many, or a class for an expanded clone.

size	V	J	D	CDR3	DNA
NA	TRBV12-3/TRBV12-4	TRBJ1-1	NA	CASTLKTHLNTEAFF	TGTGCCAGCACCCTAAAGACACATTTGAACACTGAAGCTTTCTTT
NA	TRBV15	TRBJ1-5	NA	CATSSGPWGRNQPQHF	TGTGCCACCAGCAGCGGACCCTGGGGCCGGAATCAGCCCCAGCATTTT
few	TRBV5-1	TRBJ1-1	NA	CASSLNPGNTEAFF	TGCGCCAGCAGCTTGAATCCAGGGAACACTGAAGCTTTCTTT
NA	TRBV24-1	TRBJ1-5	NA	CATSARGEGNQPQHF	TGTGCCACCAGTGCACGGGGGGAAGGAAATCAGCCCCAGCATTTT
NA	TRBV29-1	TRBJ2-2	TRBD2	CSVESGMNTGELFF	TGCAGCGTTGAAAGCGGGATGAACACCGGGGAGCTGTTTTTT
once	TRBV3-1	TRBJ2-2	NA	CASSQNKGGELFF	TGTGCCAGCAGCCAAAACAAGGGCGGGGAGCTGTTTTTT
NA	TRBV20-1	TRBJ1-1	NA	CSAPRLGAFF	TGCAGTGCTCCCAGATTAGGAGCTTTCTTT
few	TRBV27	TRBJ2-6	TRBD1	CASSLNTGGLANVLTF	TGTGCCAGCAGTTTAAACACAGGGGGTCTGGCCAACGTCCTGACTTTC
once	TRBV6-1	TRBJ1-5	NA	CASSSMGMEAQPQHF	TGTGCCAGCAGCTCCATGGGGATGGAGGCTCAGCCCCAGCATTTT
NA	TRBV14	TRBJ2-5	NA	CASSQAVSQETQYF	TGTGCCAGCAGCCAAGCTGTCAGCCAAGAGACCCAGTACTTC
NA	TRBV20-1	TRBJ1-2	NA	CSARVPGFAGYTF	TGCAGTGCTAGAGTTCCCGGGTTTGCTGGCTACACCTTC
NA	TRBV11-2	TRBJ2-7	TRBD2	CASRRLANLYEQYF	TGTGCCAGCAGGAGACTAGCAAACCTTTACGAGCAGTACTTC
few	TRBV11-2	TRBJ2-2	TRBD1	CASSRQGGNTGELFF	TGTGCCAGCAGCAGACAGGGGGGTAACACCGGGGAGCTGTTTTTT
NA	TRBV3-1	TRBJ2-7	TRBD2	CASSQEGGTYEQYF	TGTGCCAGCAGCCAAGAGGGGGGGACCTACGAGCAGTACTTC
NA	TRBV4-1	TRBJ1-5	NA	CASSQGRTNQPQHF	TGCGCCAGCAGCCAAGGGCGAACTAATCAGCCCCAGCATTTT
once	TRBV4-1	TRBJ2-7	TRBD2	CASSRGTSGLSYEQYF	TGCGCCAGCAGCCGTGGGACTAGCGGACTCTCCTACGAGCAGTACTTC
many	TRBV10-3	TRBJ1-6	NA	CAISESAQGNSPLHF	TGTGCCATCAGTGAGTCGGCACAGGGAAATTCACCCCTCCACTTT
NA	TRBV27	TRBJ1-1	NA	CASSLGPGAPFMNTEAFF	TGTGCCAGCAGTCTGGGCCCCGGGGCGCCCTTTATGAACACTGAAGCTTTCTTT
NA	TRBV5-1	TRBJ2-2	NA	CASSLPRGTGELFF	TGCGCCAGCAGCTTGCCTAGGGGCACCGGGGAGCTGTTTTTT
many	TRBV2	TRBJ1-6	TRBD1	CASRGTGGAIVSSPLHF	TGTGCCAGCAGAGGAACAGGGGGCGCGATCGTTAGTTCACCCCTCCACTTT
NA	TRBV20-1	TRBJ1-3	TRBD1	CSARTDRATGNTIYF	TGCAGTGCTAGGACCGACAGGGCAACTGGAAACACCATATATTTT
NA	TRBV5-1	TRBJ2-6	NA	CASSLRLSGANVLTF	TGCGCCAGCAGCTTGAGGTTATCTGGGGCCAACGTCCTGACTTTC
NA	TRBV20-1	TRBJ2-7	TRBD1	CSAQHSGTGNHEQYF	TGCAGTGCGCAGCACTCCGGGACAGGGAACCACGAGCAGTACTTC
NA	TRBV3-1	TRBJ1-2	NA	CASSQGLGPTNYGYTF	TGTGCCAGCAGCCAAGGTTTGGGGCCGACTAACTATGGCTACACCTTC
NA	TRBV27	TRBJ1-6	NA	CATSRPGGPLHF	TGTGCCACCAGCCGCCCGGGGGGTCCCCTCCACTTT
few	TRBV19	TRBJ1-1	TRBD1	CASSTDRGPYGEAFF	TGTGCCAGTAGTACCGACAGGGGCCCCTATGGCGAAGCTTTCTTT
NA	TRBV19	TRBJ2-1	TRBD2	CASSILGGSSNEQFF	TGTGCCAGTAGTATCCTGGGCGGGAGTAGCAATGAGCAGTTCTTC
NA	TRBV7-3	TRBJ2-3	NA	CASSPLGAEGETDTQYF	TGTGCCAGCAGCCCCCTGGGGGCGGAGGGAGAAACAGATACGCAGTATTTT
many	TRBV2	TRBJ1-4	NA	CASREARYEKLFF	TGTGCCAGCAGGGAAGCAAGATATGAAAAACTGTTTTTT
NA	TRBV10-2	TRBJ2-5	NA	CASSESSATQETQYF	TGCGCCAGCAGTGAGTCATCGGCGACGCAAGAGACCCAGTACTTC
few	TRBV25-1	TRBJ2-7	NA	CASSDPGGRYEQYF	TGTGCCAGCAGTGACCCCGGGGGCCGTTACGAGCAGTACTTC
few	TRBV11-2	TRBJ1-1	TRBD1	CASSRGWAGGAGTEAFF	TGTGCCAGCAGCCGGGGTTGGGCAGGGGGCGCCGGAACTGAAGCTTTCTTT
NA	TRBV6-1	TRBJ2-2	TRBD2	CASSVASGRQTANTGELFF	TGTGCCAGCAGTGTTGCTAGCGGGAGGCAAACTGCGAACACCGGGGAGCTGTTTTTT
many	TRBV20-1	TRBJ1-5	TRBD1	CSAGGQGNQPQHF	TGCAGTGCCGGGGGACAGGGCAATCAGCCCCAGCATTTT
few	TRBV2	TRBJ2-7	NA	CASSPGVFYEQYF	TGTGCCAGCAGTCCCGGGGTGTTTTACGAGCAGTACTTC
few	TRBV20-1	TRBJ2-7	NA	CSASGGPPYEQYF	TGCAGTGCGTCAGGAGGGCCCCCCTACGAGCAGTACTTC
NA	TRBV19	TRBJ1-4	NA	CASSAAQGSNEKLFF	TGTGCCAGTAGTGCCGCCCAGGGATCTAATGAAAAACTGTTTTTT
many	TRBV28	TRBJ1-2	NA	CASHTHNGGIGYTF	TGTGCCAGCCATACTCATAACGGGGGTATTGGCTACACCTTC
NA	TRBV11-2	TRBJ1-1	NA	CASSHLTRALNTEAFF	TGTGCCAGCAGCCATTTAACGAGAGCTCTGAACACTGAAGCTTTCTTT
few	TRBV12-3/TRBV12-4	TRBJ1-1	NA	CASSETREALF	TGTGCCAGCAGTGAGACTAGAGAAGCTCTCTTT
few	TRBV12-3/TRBV12-4	TRBJ2-7	TRBD1	CASSLGQGVVYEQYF	TGTGCCAGCAGTTTAGGGCAGGGGGTGGTCTACGAGCAGTACTTC
few	TRBV6-2/TRBV6-3	TRBJ2-7	TRBD2	CASSFSSGSSDEQYF	TGTGCCAGCAGTTTCTCTAGCGGGAGTTCTGACGAGCAGTACTTC
few	TRBV7-3	TRBJ1-1	NA	CASSALLRGTEAFF	TGTGCCAGCAGCGCTCTCTTAAGGGGGACTGAAGCTTTCTTT
NA	TRBV5-1	TRBJ1-1	TRBD1	CASSGNRGSYRAFF	TGCGCCAGCAGCGGGAACAGGGGGTCCTATCGGGCTTTCTTT
NA	TRBV2	TRBJ1-2	NA	CASSEAVSSGGYTF	TGTGCCAGCAGTGAAGCGGTCAGCTCGGGTGGCTACACCTTC
NA	TRBV5-1	TRBJ2-2	TRBD2	CASSFGLAGGVTTGELFF	TGCGCCAGCAGCTTTGGACTAGCGGGAGGAGTGACCACCGGGGAGCTGTTTTTT
NA	TRBV10-3	TRBJ1-1	NA	CAISESTVNTEAFF	TGTGCCATCAGTGAGTCAACGGTGAACACTGAAGCTTTCTTT
many	TRBV28	TRBJ2-7	TRBD2	CASALPGSGGPYEQYF	TGTGCCAGCGCCCTCCCCGGATCGGGAGGGCCCTACGAGCAGTACTTC
many	TRBV25-1	TRBJ1-1	NA	CASRDRPNTEAFF	TGTGCCAGCAGGGACAGACCAAACACTGAAGCTTTCTTT
few	TRBV7-9	TRBJ1-1	NA	CASRHRNTEAFF	TGTGCCAGCCGCCACAGGAACACTGAAGCTTTCTTT
few	TRBV2	TRBJ1-1	NA	CASVIPTEAFF	TGTGCCAGCGTTATACCCACTGAAGCTTTCTTT
NA	TRBV9	TRBJ1-6	NA	CASSGAGTQNSPLHF	TGTGCCAGCAGCGGAGCGGGGACACAAAATTCACCCCTCCACTTT
NA	TRBV20-1	TRBJ1-3	NA	CSAYQSRDGNPSGNTIYF	TGCAGTGCTTACCAGTCCCGGGACGGTAACCCCTCTGGAAACACCATATATTTT
NA	TRBV20-1	TRBJ1-6	TRBD1	CSATGQGGSPLHF	TGCAGTGCTACAGGACAGGGGGGATCACCCCTCCACTTT
NA	TRBV3-1	TRBJ2-1	TRBD2	CASSQEGRGDRNNEQFF	TGTGCCAGCAGCCAAGAGGGGCGGGGGGATAGGAACAATGAGCAGTTCTTC
few	TRBV7-2	TRBJ2-5	NA	CASSLGVLSKQETQYF	TGTGCCAGCAGCTTAGGAGTACTCTCGAAACAAGAGACCCAGTACTTC
many	TRBV12-3/TRBV12-4	TRBJ2-5	NA	CASSLAVWETQYF	TGTGCCAGCAGTTTAGCCGTTTGGGAGACCCAGTACTTC
NA	TRBV5-1	TRBJ1-1	NA	CASSQGTHTEAFF	TGCGCCAGCAGTCAGGGTACTCACACTGAAGCTTTCTTT
few	TRBV6-1	TRBJ2-5	NA	CASSEVRGQWETQYF	TGTGCCAGCAGTGAGGTCCGGGGGCAATGGGAGACCCAGTACTTC